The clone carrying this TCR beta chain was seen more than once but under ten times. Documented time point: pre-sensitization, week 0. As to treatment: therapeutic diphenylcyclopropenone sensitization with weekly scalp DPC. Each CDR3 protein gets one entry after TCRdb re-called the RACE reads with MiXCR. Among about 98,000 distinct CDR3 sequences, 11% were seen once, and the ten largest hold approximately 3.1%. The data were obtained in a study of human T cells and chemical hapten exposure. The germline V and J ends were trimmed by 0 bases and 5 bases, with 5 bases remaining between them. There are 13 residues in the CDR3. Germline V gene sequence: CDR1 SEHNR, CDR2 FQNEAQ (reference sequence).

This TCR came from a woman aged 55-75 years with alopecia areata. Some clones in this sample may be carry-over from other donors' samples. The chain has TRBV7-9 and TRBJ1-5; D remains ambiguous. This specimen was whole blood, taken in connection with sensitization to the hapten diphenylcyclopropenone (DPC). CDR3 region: CASSLAEYQPQHF. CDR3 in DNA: TGTGCCAGCAGCTTAGCCGAGTATCAGCCCCAGCATTTT.